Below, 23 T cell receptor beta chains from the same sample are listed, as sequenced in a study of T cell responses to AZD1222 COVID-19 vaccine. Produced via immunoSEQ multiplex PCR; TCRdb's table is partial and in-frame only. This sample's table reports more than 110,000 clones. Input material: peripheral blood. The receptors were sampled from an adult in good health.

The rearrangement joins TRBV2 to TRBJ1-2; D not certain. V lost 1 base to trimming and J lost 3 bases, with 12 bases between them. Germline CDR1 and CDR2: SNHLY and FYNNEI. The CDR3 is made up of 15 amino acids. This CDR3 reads CASSEGGFWDYGYTF. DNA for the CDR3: TGTGCCAGCAGTGAAGGGGGATTCTGGGACTATGGCTACACCTTC.

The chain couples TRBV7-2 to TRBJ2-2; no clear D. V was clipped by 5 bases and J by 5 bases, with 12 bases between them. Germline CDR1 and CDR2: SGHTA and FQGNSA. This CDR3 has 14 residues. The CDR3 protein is CASSRESRTGELFF. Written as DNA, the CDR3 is TGTGCCAGCAGCAGGGAAAGTAGAACCGGGGAGCTGTTTTTT.

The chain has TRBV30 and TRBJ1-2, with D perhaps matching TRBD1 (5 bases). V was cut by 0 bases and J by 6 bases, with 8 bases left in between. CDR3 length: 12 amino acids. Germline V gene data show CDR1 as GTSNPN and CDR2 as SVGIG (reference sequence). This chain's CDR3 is CAWSVGGNGYTF. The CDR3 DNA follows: TGTGCCTGGAGTGTTGGGGGGAATGGCTACACCTTC.

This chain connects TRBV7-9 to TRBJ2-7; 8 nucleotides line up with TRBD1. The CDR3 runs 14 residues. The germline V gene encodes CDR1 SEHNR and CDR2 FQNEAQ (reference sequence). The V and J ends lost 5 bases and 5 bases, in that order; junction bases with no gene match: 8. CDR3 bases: TGTGCCAGCAGCGCTCGACAGGGGCACGACGAGCAGTACTTC. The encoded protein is CASSARQGHDEQYF.

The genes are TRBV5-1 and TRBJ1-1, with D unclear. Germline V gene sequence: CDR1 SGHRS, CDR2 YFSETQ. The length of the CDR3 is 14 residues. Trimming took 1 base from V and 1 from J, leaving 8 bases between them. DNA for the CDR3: TGCGCCAGCAGCTTGACCTCGGGGAACACTGAAGCTTTCTTT. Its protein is CASSLTSGNTEAFF.

The CDR3 region has the DNA TGTGCCAGCAGCCAAAACACGGGACCCTACGAGCAGTACTTC. Translated: CASSQNTGPYEQYF. This chain connects TRBV3-1 (or the pseudogene TRBV3-2) to TRBJ2-7; D tentatively reads TRBD1 or TRBD2 (5 bases each). Germline loops: CDR1 LGHDT, CDR2 YNNKEL (reference sequence). V lost 2 bases to trimming and J lost 2 bases, with 10 bases between them. This CDR3 is 14 amino acids long.

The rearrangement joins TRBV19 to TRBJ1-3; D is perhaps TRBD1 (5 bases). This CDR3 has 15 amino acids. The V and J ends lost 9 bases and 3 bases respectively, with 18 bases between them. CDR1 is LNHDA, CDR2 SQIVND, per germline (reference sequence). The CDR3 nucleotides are TGTGCCAGCCGGGGGGGAGTTTCTTTTGGAAACACCATATATTTT. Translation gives CASRGGVSFGNTIYF.

Written as DNA, the CDR3 is TGTGCCAGCAGCTCCTTTAAGGGGGACAGGGGAAATGAAAAACTGTTTTTT. Amino acids: CASSSFKGDRGNEKLFF. The rearrangement uses TRBV11-2 and TRBJ1-4, with 10 nucleotides matching TRBD1. The CDR3 runs to 17 residues. The germline V gene encodes CDR1 SGHAT and CDR2 FQNNGV. V shed 4 bases and J 5 bases; nucleotides not matched to a gene: 10.

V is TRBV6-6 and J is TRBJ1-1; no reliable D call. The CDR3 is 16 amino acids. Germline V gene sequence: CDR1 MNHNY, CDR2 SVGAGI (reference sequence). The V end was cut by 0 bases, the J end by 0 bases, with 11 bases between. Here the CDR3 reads CASSYSGSRMNTEAFF. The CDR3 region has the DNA TGTGCCAGCAGTTACTCAGGGAGTAGGATGAACACTGAAGCTTTCTTT.

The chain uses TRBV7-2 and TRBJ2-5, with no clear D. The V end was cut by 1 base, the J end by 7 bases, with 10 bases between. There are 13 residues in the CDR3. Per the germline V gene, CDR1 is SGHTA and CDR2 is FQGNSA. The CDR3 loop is CASSLGQLGTQYF. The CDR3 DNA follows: TGTGCCAGCAGCTTAGGGCAATTAGGGACCCAGTACTTC.

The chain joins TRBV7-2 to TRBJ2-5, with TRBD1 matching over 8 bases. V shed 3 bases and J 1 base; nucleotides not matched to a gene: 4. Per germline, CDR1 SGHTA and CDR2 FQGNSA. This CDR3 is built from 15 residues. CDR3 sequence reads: CASSFAGGFQETQYF. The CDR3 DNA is TGTGCCAGCAGCTTCGCAGGGGGCTTCCAAGAGACCCAGTACTTC. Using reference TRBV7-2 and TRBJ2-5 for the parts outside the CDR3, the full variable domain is GAGVSQSPSNKVTEKGKDVELRCDPISGHTALYWYRQSLGQGLEFLIYFQGNSAPDKSGLPSDRFSAERTGGSVSTLTIQRTQQEDSAVYLCASSFAGGFQETQYFGPGTRLLVL.

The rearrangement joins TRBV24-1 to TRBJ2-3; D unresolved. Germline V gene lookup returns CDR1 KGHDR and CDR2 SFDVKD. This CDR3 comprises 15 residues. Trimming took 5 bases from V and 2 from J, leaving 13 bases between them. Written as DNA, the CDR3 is TGTGCCACCAGTGGTTCGGGCAGTATCACAGATACGCAGTATTTT. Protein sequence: CATSGSGSITDTQYF.

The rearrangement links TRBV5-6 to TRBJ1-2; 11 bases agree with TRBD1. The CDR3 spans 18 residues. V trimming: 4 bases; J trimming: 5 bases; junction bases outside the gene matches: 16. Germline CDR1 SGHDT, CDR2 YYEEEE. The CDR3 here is CASSLAWTGGPWVYGYTF. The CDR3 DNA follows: TGTGCCAGCAGCCTAGCCTGGACAGGGGGCCCGTGGGTGTATGGCTACACCTTC.

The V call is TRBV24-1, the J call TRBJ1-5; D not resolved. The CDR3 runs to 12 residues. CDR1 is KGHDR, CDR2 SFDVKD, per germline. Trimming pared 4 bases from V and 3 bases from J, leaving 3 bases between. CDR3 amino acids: CATSDPNQPQHF. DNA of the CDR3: TGTGCCACCAGTGACCCCAATCAGCCCCAGCATTTT.

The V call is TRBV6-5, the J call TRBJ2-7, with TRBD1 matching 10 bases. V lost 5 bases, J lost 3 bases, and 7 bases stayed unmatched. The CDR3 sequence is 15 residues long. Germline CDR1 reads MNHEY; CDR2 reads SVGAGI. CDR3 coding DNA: TGTGCCAGCAGTCTGCGACAGGGGGCGAACTACGAGCAGTACTTC. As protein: CASSLRQGANYEQYF.

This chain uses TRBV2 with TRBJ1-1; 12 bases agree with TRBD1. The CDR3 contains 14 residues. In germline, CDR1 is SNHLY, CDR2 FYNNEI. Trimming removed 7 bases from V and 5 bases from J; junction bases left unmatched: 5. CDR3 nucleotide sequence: TGTGCCAGCACCAGGGACAGGGGGCAAACTGAAGCTTTCTTT. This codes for CASTRDRGQTEAFF.

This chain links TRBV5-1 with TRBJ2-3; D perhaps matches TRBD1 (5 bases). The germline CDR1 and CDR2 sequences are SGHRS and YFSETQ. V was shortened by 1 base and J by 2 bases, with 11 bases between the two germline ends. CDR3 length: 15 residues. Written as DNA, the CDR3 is TGCGCCAGCAGCTTGAACGGACATTCCACAGATACGCAGTATTTT. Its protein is CASSLNGHSTDTQYF. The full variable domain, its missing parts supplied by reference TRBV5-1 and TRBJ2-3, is KAGVTQTPRYLIKTRGQQVTLSCSPISGHRSVSWYQQTPGQGLQFLFEYFSETQRNKGNFPGRFSGRQFSNSRSEMNVSTLELGDSALYLCASSLNGHSTDTQYFGPGTRLTVL.

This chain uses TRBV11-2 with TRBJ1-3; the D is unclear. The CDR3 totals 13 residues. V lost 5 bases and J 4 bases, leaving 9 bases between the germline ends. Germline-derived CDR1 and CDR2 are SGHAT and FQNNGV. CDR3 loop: CASSPSRGNTIYF. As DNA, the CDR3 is TGTGCCAGCAGCCCCTCCCGAGGAAACACCATATATTTT. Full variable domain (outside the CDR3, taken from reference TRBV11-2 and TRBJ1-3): EAGVAQSPRYKIIEKRQSVAFWCNPISGHATLYWYQQILGQGPKLLIQFQNNGVVDDSQLPKDRFSAERLKGVDSTLKIQPAKLEDSAVYLCASSPSRGNTIYFGEGSWLTVV.

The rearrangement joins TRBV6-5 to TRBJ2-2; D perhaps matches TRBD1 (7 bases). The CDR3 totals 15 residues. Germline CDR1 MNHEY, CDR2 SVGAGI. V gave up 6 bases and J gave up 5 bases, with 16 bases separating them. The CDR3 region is CASRLDRRGTGELFF. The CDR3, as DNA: TGTGCCAGCAGGTTGGACAGGAGGGGAACCGGGGAGCTGTTTTTT.

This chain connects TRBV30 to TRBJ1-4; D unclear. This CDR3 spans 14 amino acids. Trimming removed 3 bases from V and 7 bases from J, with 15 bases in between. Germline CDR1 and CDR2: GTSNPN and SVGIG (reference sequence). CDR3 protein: CAWSLTDYGEKLFF. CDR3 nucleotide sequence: TGTGCCTGGAGCTTGACGGATTACGGTGAAAAACTGTTTTTT.

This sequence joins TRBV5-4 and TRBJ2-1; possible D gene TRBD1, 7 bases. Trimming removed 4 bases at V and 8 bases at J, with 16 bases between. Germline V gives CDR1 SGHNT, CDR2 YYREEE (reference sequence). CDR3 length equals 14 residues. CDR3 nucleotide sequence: TGTGCCAGCAGCCCCGGGCAGGGGGGCTATGAGCAGTTCTTC. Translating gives CASSPGQGGYEQFF.

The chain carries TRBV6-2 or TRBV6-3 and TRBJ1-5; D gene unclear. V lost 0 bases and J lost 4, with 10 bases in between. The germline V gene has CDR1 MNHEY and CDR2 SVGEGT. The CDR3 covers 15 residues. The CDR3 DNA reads TGTGCCAGCAGTTACTCGAGGACGGGGAATCAGCCCCAGCATTTT. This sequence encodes CASSYSRTGNQPQHF.

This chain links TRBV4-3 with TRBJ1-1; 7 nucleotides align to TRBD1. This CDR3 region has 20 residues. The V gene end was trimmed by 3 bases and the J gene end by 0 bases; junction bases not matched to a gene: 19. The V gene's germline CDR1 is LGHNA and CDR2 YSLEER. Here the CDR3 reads CASSQDVARQGPFMNTEAFF. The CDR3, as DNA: TGCGCCAGCAGCCAGGATGTCGCAAGACAGGGCCCCTTTATGAACACTGAAGCTTTCTTT.